This T cell receptor (beta chain) was found in a study of blood T cells in healthy people across ages. Study-level information: For every two T cells, template switching captured about one barcoded beta molecule. Broader study findings: It was not known whether donors were CMV positive (a possible confounder of expanded clonotype changes).

V lost 4 bases to trimming and J lost 6 bases, with 16 bases between them. The length of the CDR3 is 15 residues. CDR1 and CDR2 from the germline V gene are LGHNA and YNFKEQ. Isolating PBMCs gave at least 6 million of these cells per sample. This clonotype was seen at least ten times. Its specificity is unknown. Primed by a sample-barcoded 5' primer and a J-beta primer mix, a second PCR proceeded for 7 to 11 cycles. One entry per CDR3 protein, called by TCRdb with MiXCR from the 5' RACE reads. The sample records roughly 1,500,000 distinct CDR3 sequences, approximately 40% being singletons. Sequencing was carried out using blood. The source of this sequence is a young woman in good health. The gene calls are TRBV4-2 and TRBJ2-1, with D unresolved. The CDR3 coding sequence is TGTGCCAGCAGCCCTATAACTACTCTCGGCAATGAGCAGTTCTTC. As protein: CASSPITTLGNEQFF.